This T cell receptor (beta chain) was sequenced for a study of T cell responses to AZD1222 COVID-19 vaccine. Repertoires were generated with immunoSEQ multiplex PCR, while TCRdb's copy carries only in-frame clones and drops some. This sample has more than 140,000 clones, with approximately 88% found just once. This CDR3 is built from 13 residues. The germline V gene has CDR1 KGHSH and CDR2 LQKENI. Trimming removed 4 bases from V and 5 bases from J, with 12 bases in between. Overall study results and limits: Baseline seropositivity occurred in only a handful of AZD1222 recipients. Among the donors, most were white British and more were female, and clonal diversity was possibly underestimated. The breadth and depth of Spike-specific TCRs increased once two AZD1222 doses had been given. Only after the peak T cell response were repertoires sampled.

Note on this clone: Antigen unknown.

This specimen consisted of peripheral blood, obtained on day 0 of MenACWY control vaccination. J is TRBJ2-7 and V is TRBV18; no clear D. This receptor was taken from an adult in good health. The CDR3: CASSLQLQNEQYF. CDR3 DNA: TGTGCCAGCTCACTGCAGCTCCAAAACGAGCAGTACTTC. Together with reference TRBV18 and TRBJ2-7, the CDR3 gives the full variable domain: NAGVMQNPRHLVRRRGQEARLRCSPMKGHSHVYWYRQLPEEGLKFMVYLQKENIIDESGMPKERFSAEFPKEGPSILRIQQVVRGDSAAYFCASSLQLQNEQYFGPGTRLTVT.